This entry is about one T cell receptor (beta chain). This entry belongs to a study of blood T cell repertoires in COVID-19. Study overall: Samples came from the United States, Italy and Spain, spanning acute and convalescent COVID-19. The analysed material was cDNA or gDNA that came from T cells, B-cell-depleted T cells, or PBMCs.

In germline, CDR1 is LNHDA, CDR2 SQIVND (reference sequence). V lost 3 bases, J lost 5 bases, and 13 bases lay in between. The CDR3 spans 15 residues. Study processing details: Reference gene primer amplification yielded estimated nucleated cell counts. Libraries were prepared by immunoSEQ multiplex PCR; TCRdb keeps only in-frame clonotypes and omits some of them. V and J calls and clone size follow that table, whereas D and trimming were derived from the DNA. The sample has some 150,000 clones, 85% seen once. The sequence was obtained from a woman aged 40 to 55 who had recovered from COVID-19. Sequencing was performed on PBMCs or T cells enriched from blood (not recorded which). The genes are TRBV19 and TRBJ1-4; D may be TRBD1 (5 bases). The CDR3 sequence: CASSIGRGRNEKLFF. CDR3 DNA: TGTGCCAGTAGTATTGGGCGGGGGAGAAATGAAAAACTGTTTTTT.